This TCR beta chain is drawn from a study of PD-1 blockade in classical Hodgkin lymphoma. Across the study: Patients received nivolumab 3 mg/kg intravenously every 2 weeks. Study-wide results and limits: According to reports, newly diagnosed patients had lower baseline TCR diversity than healthy donors, and relapsed/refractory patients had lower baseline TCR diversity still. Only CD4+ TCR diversity, not CD8+, had risen significantly by C4D1. For complete responders, baseline diversity was comparable to that of newly diagnosed patients.

Germline V lookup: CDR1 SGHRS, CDR2 YFSETQ. There are 12 residues in the CDR3. V lost 7 bases and J 3 bases, leaving 11 bases between the germline ends. Remarks on this clone: Its specificity is unknown.

TCRdb's copy holds only in-frame clones and misses some; the assay was immunoSEQ multiplex PCR. The sample has under 35,000 clones; 65% to 80% are singletons. The time point here: cycle 4 day 1 (C4D1), after 5 to 7 weeks of nivolumab. Every patient had relapsed following autologous stem cell transplantation, and cohorts differed in brentuximab vedotin exposure. This material consisted of peripheral blood mononuclear cells (PBMCs), taken before the fourth cycle of nivolumab. This TCR came from a human donor with classical Hodgkin lymphoma. V is TRBV5-1 and J is TRBJ2-7; perhaps TRBD2 as D (6 bases). CDR3 DNA: TGCGCCAGCGGTTCGGAGGGCTACGAGCAGTACTTC. This codes for CASGSEGYEQYF.